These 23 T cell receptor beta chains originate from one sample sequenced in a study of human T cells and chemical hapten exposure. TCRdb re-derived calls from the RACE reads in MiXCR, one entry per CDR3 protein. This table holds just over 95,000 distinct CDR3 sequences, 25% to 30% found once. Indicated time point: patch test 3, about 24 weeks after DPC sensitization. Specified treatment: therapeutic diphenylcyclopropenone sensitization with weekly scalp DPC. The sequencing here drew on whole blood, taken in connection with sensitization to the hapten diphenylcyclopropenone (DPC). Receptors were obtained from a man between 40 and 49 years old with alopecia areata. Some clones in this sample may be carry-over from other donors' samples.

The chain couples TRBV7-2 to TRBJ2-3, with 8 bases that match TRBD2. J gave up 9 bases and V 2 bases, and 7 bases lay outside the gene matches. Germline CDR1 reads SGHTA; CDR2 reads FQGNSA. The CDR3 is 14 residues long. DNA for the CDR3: TGTGCCAGCAGCTTATCGACTAGCGCTGAAACGCAGTATTTT. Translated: CASSLSTSAETQYF.

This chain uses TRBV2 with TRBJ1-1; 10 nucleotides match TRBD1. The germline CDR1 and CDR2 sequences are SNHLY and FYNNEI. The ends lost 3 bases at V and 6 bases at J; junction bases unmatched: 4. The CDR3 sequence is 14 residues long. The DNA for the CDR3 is TGTGCCAGCAGTGATGGGGACAGGGGTTCTGAAGCTTTCTTT. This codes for CASSDGDRGSEAFF.

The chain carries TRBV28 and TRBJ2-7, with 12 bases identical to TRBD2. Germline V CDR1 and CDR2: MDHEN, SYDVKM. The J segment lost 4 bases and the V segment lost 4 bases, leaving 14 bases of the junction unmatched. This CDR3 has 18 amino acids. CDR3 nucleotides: TGTGCCAGCAGTTCCCTCGGACTAGCGGGACCCGTGGGTTACGAGCAGTACTTC. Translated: CASSSLGLAGPVGYEQYF. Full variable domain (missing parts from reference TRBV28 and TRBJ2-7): DVKVTQSSRYLVKRTGEKVFLECVQDMDHENMFWYRQDPGLGLRLIYFSYDVKMKEKGDIPEGYSVSREKKERFSLILESASTNQTSMYLCASSSLGLAGPVGYEQYFGPGTRLTVT.

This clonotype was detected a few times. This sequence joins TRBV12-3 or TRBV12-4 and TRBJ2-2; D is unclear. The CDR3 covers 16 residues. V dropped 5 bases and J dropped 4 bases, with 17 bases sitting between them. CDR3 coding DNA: TGTGCCAGCAGTAGGCGCGGCGCCCGTACCACCGGGGAGCTGTTTTTT. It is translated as CASSRRGARTTGELFF.

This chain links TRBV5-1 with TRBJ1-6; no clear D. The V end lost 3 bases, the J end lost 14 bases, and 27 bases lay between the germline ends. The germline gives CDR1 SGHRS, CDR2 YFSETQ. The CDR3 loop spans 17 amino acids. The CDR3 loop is CASSSAGPNGEARTLHF. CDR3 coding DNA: TGCGCCAGCAGCTCGGCTGGGCCGAATGGAGAGGCGAGGACCCTCCACTTT.

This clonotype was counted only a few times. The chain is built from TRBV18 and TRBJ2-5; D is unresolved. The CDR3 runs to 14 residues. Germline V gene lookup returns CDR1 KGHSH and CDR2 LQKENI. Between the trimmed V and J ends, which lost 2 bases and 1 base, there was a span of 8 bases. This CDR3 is CASSPKPVQETQYF. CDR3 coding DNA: TGTGCCAGCTCACCAAAACCGGTCCAAGAGACCCAGTACTTC. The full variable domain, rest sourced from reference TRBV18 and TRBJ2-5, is NAGVMQNPRHLVRRRGQEARLRCSPMKGHSHVYWYRQLPEEGLKFMVYLQKENIIDESGMPKERFSAEFPKEGPSILRIQQVVRGDSAAYFCASSPKPVQETQYFGPGTRLLVL.

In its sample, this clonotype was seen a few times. The CDR3 nucleotides are TGTGCCAGCAGTTACGGGGGGAGCGGGAGGAATACGCAGTATTTT. This sequence encodes CASSYGGSGRNTQYF. The chain is built from TRBV6-2 or TRBV6-3 and TRBJ2-3, with TRBD2 matching over 9 bases. Germline trimming cut 2 bases from V and 7 bases from J; bases unmatched to any gene: 7. The CDR3 covers 15 residues. CDR1 MNHEY and CDR2 SVGEGT come from the germline V gene.

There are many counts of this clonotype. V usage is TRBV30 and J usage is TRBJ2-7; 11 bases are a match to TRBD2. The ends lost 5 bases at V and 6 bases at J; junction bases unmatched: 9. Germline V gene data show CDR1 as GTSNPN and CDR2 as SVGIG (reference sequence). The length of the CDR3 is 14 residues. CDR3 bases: TGTGCCTGGTCTTATACTAGCGGGAGTGGCGAGCAGTACTTC. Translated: CAWSYTSGSGEQYF.

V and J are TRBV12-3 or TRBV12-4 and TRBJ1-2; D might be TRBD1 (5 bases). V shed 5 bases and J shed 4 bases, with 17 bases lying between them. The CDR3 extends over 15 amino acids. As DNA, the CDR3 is TGTGCCAGCAGTCAAGGGGAGAACAGCCCCTATGGCTACACCTTC. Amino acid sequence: CASSQGENSPYGYTF.

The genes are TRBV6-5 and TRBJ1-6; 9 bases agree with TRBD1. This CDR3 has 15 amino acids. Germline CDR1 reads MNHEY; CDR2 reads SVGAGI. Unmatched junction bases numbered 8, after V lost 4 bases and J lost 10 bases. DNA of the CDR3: TGTGCCAGCAGTTTCGGGACAGGGAAGGACTCACCCCTCCACTTT. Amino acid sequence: CASSFGTGKDSPLHF.

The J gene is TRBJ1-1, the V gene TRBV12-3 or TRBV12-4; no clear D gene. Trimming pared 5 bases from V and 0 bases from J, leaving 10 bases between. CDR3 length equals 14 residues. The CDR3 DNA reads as TGTGCCAGCAGTCCACAGTCCATGAACACTGAAGCTTTCTTT. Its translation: CASSPQSMNTEAFF.

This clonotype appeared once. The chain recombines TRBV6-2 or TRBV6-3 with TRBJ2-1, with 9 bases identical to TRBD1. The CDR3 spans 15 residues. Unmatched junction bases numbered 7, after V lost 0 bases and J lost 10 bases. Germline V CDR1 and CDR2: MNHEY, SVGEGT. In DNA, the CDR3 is TGTGCCAGCAGTTACTCCCCCAGACAGGGGGTCGAGCAGTTCTTC. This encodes CASSYSPRQGVEQFF.

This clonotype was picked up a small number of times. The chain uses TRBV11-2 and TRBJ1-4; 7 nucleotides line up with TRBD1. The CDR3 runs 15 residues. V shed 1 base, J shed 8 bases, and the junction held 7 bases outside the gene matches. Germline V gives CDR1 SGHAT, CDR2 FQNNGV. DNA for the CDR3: TGTGCCAGCAGCTTAGTTAGGGGGCGACAAGAAAAACTGTTTTTT. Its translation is CASSLVRGRQEKLFF.

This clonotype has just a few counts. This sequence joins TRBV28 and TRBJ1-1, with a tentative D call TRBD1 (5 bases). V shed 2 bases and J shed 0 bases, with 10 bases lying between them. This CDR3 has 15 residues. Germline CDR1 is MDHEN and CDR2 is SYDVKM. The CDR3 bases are TGTGCCAGCAGTTTAGTGCAGGGCATGAACACTGAAGCTTTCTTT. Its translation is CASSLVQGMNTEAFF.

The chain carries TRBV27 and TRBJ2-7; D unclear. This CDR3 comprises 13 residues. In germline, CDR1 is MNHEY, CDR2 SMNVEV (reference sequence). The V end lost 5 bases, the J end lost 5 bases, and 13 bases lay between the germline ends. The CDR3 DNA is TGTGCCAGCAGTCAGCGTCCCGGACACGAGCAGTACTTC. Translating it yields CASSQRPGHEQYF.

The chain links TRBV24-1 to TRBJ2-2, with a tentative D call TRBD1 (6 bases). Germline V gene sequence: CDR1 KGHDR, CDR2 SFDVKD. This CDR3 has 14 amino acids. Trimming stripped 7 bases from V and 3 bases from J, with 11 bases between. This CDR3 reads CATRHEGDTGELFF. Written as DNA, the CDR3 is TGTGCCACCAGACATGAGGGGGACACCGGGGAGCTGTTTTTT.

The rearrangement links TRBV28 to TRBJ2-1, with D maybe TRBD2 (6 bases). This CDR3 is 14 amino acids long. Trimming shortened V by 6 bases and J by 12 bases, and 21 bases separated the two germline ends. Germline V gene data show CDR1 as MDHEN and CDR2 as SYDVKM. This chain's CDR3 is CASRATGEVIWQFF. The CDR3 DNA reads TGTGCCAGCAGAGCCACGGGAGAGGTCATCTGGCAGTTCTTC.

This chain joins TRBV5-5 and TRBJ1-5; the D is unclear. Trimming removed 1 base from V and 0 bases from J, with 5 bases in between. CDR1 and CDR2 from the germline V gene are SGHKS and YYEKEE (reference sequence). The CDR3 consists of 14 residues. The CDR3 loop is CASSLLDSNQPQHF. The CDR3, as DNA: TGTGCCAGCAGCTTGCTAGATAGCAATCAGCCCCAGCATTTT. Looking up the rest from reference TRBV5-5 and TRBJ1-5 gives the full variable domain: DAGVTQSPTHLIKTRGQQVTLRCSPISGHKSVSWYQQVLGQGPQFIFQYYEKEERGRGNFPDRFSARQFPNYSSELNVNALLLGDSALYLCASSLLDSNQPQHFGDGTRLSIL.

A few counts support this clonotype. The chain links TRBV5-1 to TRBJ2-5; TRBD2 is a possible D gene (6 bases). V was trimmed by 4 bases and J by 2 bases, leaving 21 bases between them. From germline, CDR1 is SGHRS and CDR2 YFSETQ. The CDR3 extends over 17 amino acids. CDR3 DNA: TGCGCCAGCAGCAAGAAACCGACGCGGGACTCTCAAGAGACCCAGTACTTC. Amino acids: CASSKKPTRDSQETQYF. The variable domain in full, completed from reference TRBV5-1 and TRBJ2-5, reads KAGVTQTPRYLIKTRGQQVTLSCSPISGHRSVSWYQQTPGQGLQFLFEYFSETQRNKGNFPGRFSGRQFSNSRSEMNVSTLELGDSALYLCASSKKPTRDSQETQYFGPGTRLLVL.

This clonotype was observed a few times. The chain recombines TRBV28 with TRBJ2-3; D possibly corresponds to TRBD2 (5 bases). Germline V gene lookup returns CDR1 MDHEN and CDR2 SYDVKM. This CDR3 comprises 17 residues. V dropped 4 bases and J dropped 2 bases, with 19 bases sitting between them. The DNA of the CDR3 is TGTGCCAGCAGTTCCTATCGGAGGCTTGATAACACAGATACGCAGTATTTT. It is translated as CASSSYRRLDNTDTQYF.

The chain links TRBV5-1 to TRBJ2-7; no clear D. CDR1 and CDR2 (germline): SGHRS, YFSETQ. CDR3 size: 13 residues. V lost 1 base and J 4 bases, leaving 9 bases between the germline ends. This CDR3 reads CASSLSAQYEQYF. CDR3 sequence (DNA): TGCGCCAGCAGCTTGAGTGCCCAATACGAGCAGTACTTC.

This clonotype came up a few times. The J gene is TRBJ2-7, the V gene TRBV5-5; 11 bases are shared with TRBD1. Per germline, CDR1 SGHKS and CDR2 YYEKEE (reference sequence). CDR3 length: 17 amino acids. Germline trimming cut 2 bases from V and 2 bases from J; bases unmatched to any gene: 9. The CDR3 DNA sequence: TGTGCCAGCAGCTTCCTCGGACAGGGGGCCCAAGCCTACGAGCAGTACTTC. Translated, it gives CASSFLGQGAQAYEQYF.

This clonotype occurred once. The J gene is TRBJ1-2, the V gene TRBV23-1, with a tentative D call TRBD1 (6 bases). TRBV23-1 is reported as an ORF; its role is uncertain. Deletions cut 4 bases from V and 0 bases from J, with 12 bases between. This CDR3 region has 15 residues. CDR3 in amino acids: CASSLSTGTNYGYTF. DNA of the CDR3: TGCGCCAGCAGTCTAAGCACAGGGACTAACTATGGCTACACCTTC.